This TCR beta chain is from a study of blood T cell repertoires in COVID-19. Study at large: The United States, Italy and Spain were the sources of the acute and convalescent COVID-19 samples. Sample material is recorded as cDNA or gDNA derived from T cells, B-cell-depleted T cells, or PBMCs.

Original analysis: Amplification from reference gene primers served as the basis for estimated nucleated cell counts. TCRdb's table, derived via immunoSEQ multiplex PCR, lists solely in-frame clones and lacks some. Clone size and V and J calls were adopted from that table, with D and trimming inferred from the DNA. Of around 260,000 clones detected, 83% appear once; the ten largest clones hold approximately 9%. Germline V gene sequence: CDR1 LGHNA, CDR2 YSLEER. J gave up 4 bases and V 0 bases, and 4 bases lay outside the gene matches. This CDR3 contains 16 residues. This clone was recorded only once. The sequenced sample consisted of peripheral blood. The chain is built from TRBV4-3 and TRBJ2-1; 9 nucleotides agree with TRBD1. The receptor was derived from a woman between 50 and 59 years old who had recovered from COVID-19. CDR3 sequence: CASSQDRGTGYNEQFF. DNA for the CDR3: TGCGCCAGCAGCCAAGATCGGGGGACAGGGTACAATGAGCAGTTCTTC.